This is a list of T cell receptor beta chains from one sample in a study of CD8+CD57+ T cells in acquired aplastic anemia. TCRdb re-derived calls from the reads in MiXCR, one entry per CDR3 protein. The profile covers 120,000 or so distinct CDR3 sequences, with about two fifths appearing a single time and over 2% taken by the ten largest. Sample: sorted CD4+, CD8+, or CD8+CD57+ T cells (not recorded which) from PBMCs. The receptors here all came from a human donor with aplastic anemia. The CDR3 runs from the conserved cysteine through the conserved F or W. The listing skips clone size in some rows; elsewhere it reads once, few, many or a size class.

V: TRBV4-2
J: TRBJ2-4
size: .
CDR3: CASSQIGGGQSKNIQYF

V: TRBV29-1
J: TRBJ2-1
size: .
CDR3: CSGEDRGQYEQFF

V: TRBV2
J: TRBJ1-2
size: .
CDR3: CASSLYGQGGYTF

V: TRBV20-1
J: TRBJ2-7
size: once
CDR3: CSARGSLTSGAYEQYF

V: TRBV5-4
J: TRBJ2-5
size: many
CDR3: CASSQGLAGSETQYF

V: TRBV19
J: TRBJ2-5
size: .
CDR3: CAGTPRQGGGETQYF

V: TRBV7-2
J: TRBJ1-1
size: .
CDR3: CASSQDATANTEAFF

V: TRBV6-1
J: TRBJ2-7
size: .
CDR3: CASSEAALSYYEQYF

V: TRBV25-1
J: TRBJ1-1
size: .
CDR3: CASSPRTGNTNTEAFF

V: TRBV7-6
J: TRBJ2-3
size: many
CDR3: CASSLGVGDTQYF